The entry below describes one T cell receptor beta chain. These data belong to a study of control samples from healthy donors and cancer patients. Germline assignment: CDR1 MGHRA and CDR2 YSYEKL. With 6 bases removed from V and 7 bases from J, the gap between germline ends came to 15 bases. The CDR3 loop spans 13 amino acids. The data were produced by immunoSEQ multiplex PCR, yet TCRdb's version contains in-frame clones alone and is incomplete. The sample lists about 79,000 clones, under 95% occurring once. Specimen: PBMCs. The chain employs TRBV4-1 and TRBJ1-1; D perhaps matches TRBD1 (6 bases). The TCR sequence derives from a woman aged 40 to 50 with lung cancer. The CDR3 loop reads CASRDRNADEAFF. The CDR3 DNA is TGCGCCAGCAGAGACAGGAACGCGGATGAAGCTTTCTTT.